These 9 T cell receptor beta chains were all obtained from the same sample, sequenced in a study of blood T cell repertoires in COVID-19. Data came from immunoSEQ multiplex PCR; TCRdb stores just in-frame clones and leaves some out. The data contain around 330,000 clones, 90% of them singletons. Sequencing input: PBMCs or T cells enriched from blood (not recorded which). These TCRs come from a man aged 55 to 69 who had recovered from COVID-19.

The chain couples TRBV5-1 to TRBJ2-3; the match to TRBD2 covers 10 bases. Trimming cost V 4 bases and J 6 bases; bases outside gene matches: 11. There are 16 residues in the CDR3. Looked up from germline, CDR1 is SGHRS and CDR2 is YFSETQ. The CDR3 DNA reads as TGCGCCAGCAGCCATAGGGGGCTAGCGGGAGAGGATACGCAGTATTTT. Its protein is CASSHRGLAGEDTQYF.

This clone has a handful of counts. This chain links TRBV29-1 with TRBJ2-2; TRBD1 agrees at 7 bases. J gave up 1 base and V 2 bases, and 4 bases lay outside the gene matches. The germline V gene has CDR1 SQVTM and CDR2 ANQGSEA. CDR3 length: 15 residues. The CDR3 spells CSVEIQGKNTGELFF. As DNA, the CDR3 is TGCAGCGTTGAAATACAGGGGAAGAACACCGGGGAGCTGTTTTTT.

V and J are TRBV6-5 and TRBJ2-1; 11 bases are a match to TRBD2. The CDR3 totals 15 residues. V was pared by 6 bases and J by 4 bases, with 5 bases of the junction left unmatched. In germline, CDR1 is MNHEY, CDR2 SVGAGI. The CDR3 is CASSDGTSGYNEQFF. The CDR3 DNA follows: TGTGCCAGCAGCGACGGGACTAGCGGTTACAATGAGCAGTTCTTC.

Comment on this clone: At one of its ends the junction is not consistent with the germline gene, which may arise from a read error. This rearrangement joins TRBV7-3 to TRBJ1-2, with D possibly matching TRBD1 (5 bases). The CDR3 is 10 residues long. CDR1 and CDR2 (germline): SGHTA, FQGTGA. CDR3 sequence: CARVGEGQFF. CDR3 sequence (DNA): TGTGCCAGGGTAGGGGAAGGTCAATTCTTC.

The CDR3 region is CASHSRNEKLFF. The CDR3 nucleotides read TGTGCCAGCCACAGTCGTAATGAAAAACTGTTTTTT. The chain links TRBV28 to TRBJ1-4; D unresolved. With 8 bases removed from V and 4 bases from J, the gap between germline ends came to 8 bases. This CDR3 contains 12 residues. CDR1 MDHEN and CDR2 SYDVKM come from the germline V gene.

The CDR3 here is CAISARGYEQYF. The CDR3, as DNA: TGTGCCATCAGTGCCAGGGGCTACGAGCAGTACTTC. The gene calls are TRBV10-3 and TRBJ2-7; the D gene is possibly TRBD1 (6 bases). There are 12 residues in the CDR3. Germline CDR1 and CDR2: ENHRY and SYGVKD. Trimming removed 4 bases from V and 3 bases from J, with 7 bases in between.

Concerning this clone itself: Different DNA sequences within this sample yield the same CDR3. The chain links TRBV12-3 or TRBV12-4 to TRBJ1-5, with D uncertain. CDR3 length: 13 residues. V shed 3 bases and J shed 4 bases, with 7 bases lying between them. The CDR3 region is CASSLSENQPQHF. The CDR3 coding sequence is TGTGCCAGCAGTTTGTCTGAGAATCAGCCCCAGCATTTT.

V is TRBV5-1 and J is TRBJ2-5; TRBD1 matches at 7 bases. The germline gives CDR1 SGHRS, CDR2 YFSETQ. The CDR3 is 15 amino acids. Trimming at V came to 3 bases and at J to 5 bases, leaving 10 bases not matched to a gene. The CDR3 here is CASSYRGYNVETQYF. The CDR3 nucleotides read TGCGCCAGCAGCTACAGGGGTTATAACGTGGAGACCCAGTACTTC.

The CDR3 reads CASSQNMGGPSGNEQFF. CDR3 DNA sequence: TGTGCCAGCAGCCAAAACATGGGAGGACCTAGCGGTAATGAGCAGTTCTTC. The chain uses TRBV4-2 and TRBJ2-1; 7 bases are shared with TRBD2. V shed 2 bases and J 7 bases; nucleotides not matched to a gene: 14. The CDR3 consists of 17 residues. CDR1 and CDR2 from the germline V gene are LGHNA and YNFKEQ.